This T cell receptor beta chain appears in the sequencing data of a study of shared clonotypes between healthy human individuals. Findings and limits, study-wide: Naive subsets tended to show greater estimated richness than memory subsets. Depth of sequencing was expected to influence donor clonotype sharing.

With respect to this clone: What it binds is not known.

Using immunoSEQ multiplex PCR, the repertoire was profiled, and TCRdb retains in-frame clones only, with some absent. The sample includes approximately 2,200,000 clones, about 92% of them seen just once. The naive CD8 population came from CD45RO-negative cells selected for CCR7, without terminally differentiated effector memory CD45RA+ cells. Germline trimming cut 5 bases from V and 6 bases from J; bases unmatched to any gene: 7. Per the germline V gene, CDR1 is MNHEY and CDR2 is SMNVEV (reference sequence). The CDR3 is made up of 14 amino acids. Sequenced sample: naive CD8+ T cells from PBMCs. The V gene is TRBV27, the J gene TRBJ2-3; 8 bases are shared with TRBD2. The sequence derives from a man between 18 and 35 years old in good health. Some clones in this sample may be carry-over from other donors' samples. The CDR3: CASSDREGGDTQYF. The CDR3 DNA reads as TGTGCCAGCAGTGATCGGGAGGGTGGGGATACGCAGTATTTT.